This is a list of T cell receptor beta chains from one sample in a study of blood T cell repertoires in COVID-19. Sequencing was performed with immunoSEQ multiplex PCR; in TCRdb, only in-frame clones are kept and a portion is missing. The table shows roughly 130,000 clones, with over 80% occurring only once. Sequencing used PBMCs or T cells enriched from blood (not recorded which). The receptors originated from a woman aged 25-40 years who had recovered from COVID-19. Both conserved end residues are part of each CDR3. The D gene is left open where the match is weak. Some rows have no size entry. The others give once, few or many, or a class for an expanded clone.

j_gene | v_gene | d_gene | abundance | CDR3nt | CDR3aa
TRBJ2-7 | TRBV4-1 | TRBD1 | . | TGCGCCAGCAGCCAAGATGCGTCAGGGGGTACCTACGAGCAGTACTTC | CASSQDASGGTYEQYF
TRBJ1-5 | TRBV10-3 | TRBD1 | . | TGTGCCTCGAAAGGGACAGACTATAGCAATCAGCCCCAGCATTTT | CASKGTDYSNQPQHF
TRBJ1-2 | TRBV3-1/TRBV3-2 | TRBD1 | . | TGTGCCAGCAGCCAAGACCGGACAGGGGGCTATGGCTACACCTTC | CASSQDRTGGYGYTF
TRBJ2-7 | TRBV6-5 | . | . | TGTGCCAGCAGTTACGGGGCAGGACCCTACGAGCAGTACTTC | CASSYGAGPYEQYF
TRBJ2-7 | TRBV27 | . | many | TGTGCCAGCAGTTTCCTCTCCTACGAGCAGTACTTC | CASSFLSYEQYF
TRBJ2-4 | TRBV4-3 | . | . | TGCGCCAGCAGCCAAGATAGCGGAAGAATTCAGTACTTC | CASSQDSGRIQYF
TRBJ2-7 | TRBV6-2/TRBV6-3 | TRBD1 | . | TGTGCCAGCAGTCCGGGACAGGGGGTGGCGCAGTACTTC | CASSPGQGVAQYF
TRBJ2-1 | TRBV19 | TRBD2 | . | TGTGCCAGTACGGGACTAGCGGGTATCAATGAGCAGTTCTTC | CASTGLAGINEQFF
TRBJ1-2 | TRBV12-3/TRBV12-4 | . | . | TGTGCCAGCAGCTCCGGGGGGTATGGCTACACCTTC | CASSSGGYGYTF
TRBJ2-1 | TRBV5-1 | TRBD2 | . | TGCGCCAGCAGCTTGCTCGTCCAGGGAGGGTACAATGAGCAGTTCTTC | CASSLLVQGGYNEQFF
TRBJ2-2 | TRBV30 | . | . | TGTGCCTGGAAAGCCACGCAGAACACCGGGGAGCTGTTTTTT | CAWKATQNTGELFF
TRBJ2-7 | TRBV30 | TRBD1 | . | TGTGCCTGGAGCCGTAGGGACAGATTCCCTTCCTACGAGCAGTACTTC | CAWSRRDRFPSYEQYF
TRBJ2-1 | TRBV10-3 | TRBD2 | . | TGTGCCACTCTCTTCGGGGGACTACCGGAGCAGTTCTTC | CATLFGGLPEQFF
TRBJ2-7 | TRBV6-5 | TRBD2 | . | TGTGCCAGCAGTCGGACTAGCTTAAGTCGGGGCGAGCAGTACTTC | CASSRTSLSRGEQYF
TRBJ1-5 | TRBV4-3 | . | once | TGCGCCAGCAGCCAAGGTACGGGGTTGTCAAATCAGCCCCAGCATTTT | CASSQGTGLSNQPQHF
TRBJ1-5 | TRBV28 | TRBD1 | . | TGTGCCAGCAGTTTTTCTCACAGGGGGCTCAATCAGCCCCAGCATTTT | CASSFSHRGLNQPQHF
TRBJ2-1 | TRBV19 | . | once | TGTGCCAGTAGTATAGGTCCTTCCGGGAATGAGCAGTTCTTC | CASSIGPSGNEQFF
TRBJ2-3 | TRBV10-1 | . | . | TGCGCCAGCATCGATGGGCCAATGCTGAGGGCTAGCACAGATACGCAGTATTTT | CASIDGPMLRASTDTQYF
TRBJ2-1 | TRBV15 | TRBD2 | . | TGTGCCACCAGCAGAGGAGGGAGGGCCGATTTGGGTGAGCAGTTCTTC | CATSRGGRADLGEQFF
TRBJ2-1 | TRBV2 | TRBD2 | once | TGTGCCAGCAGTGAGGACGGGGGGAGCTCCTACAATGAGCAGTTCTTC | CASSEDGGSSYNEQFF
TRBJ2-1 | TRBV7-2 | . | . | TGTGCCAGCAGCCCAGGACAGCGGACGAATGAGCAGTTCTTC | CASSPGQRTNEQFF
TRBJ1-4 | TRBV3-1/TRBV3-2 | . | . | TGTGCCAGCAGCCAAGATGTCGACGGGAATGAAAAACTGTTTTTT | CASSQDVDGNEKLFF
TRBJ1-6 | TRBV24-1 | . | once | TGTGCCACCAGTGACCCTTCACCGGGACTAAGGAATTCACCCCTCCACTTT | CATSDPSPGLRNSPLHF
TRBJ2-7 | TRBV6-5 | TRBD2 | . | TGTGCCAGCAGCCCGGGAGGGGGGACCTACGAGCAGTACTTC | CASSPGGGTYEQYF
TRBJ1-1 | TRBV2 | . | . | TGTGCCAGCAGTGAATGGGGGGGAATGCGTCCTGAAGCTTTCTTT | CASSEWGGMRPEAFF
TRBJ1-6 | TRBV9 | . | few | TGTGCCAGCAGCGAGCGCGCGGTGGTTTCACCCCTCCACTTT | CASSERAVVSPLHF